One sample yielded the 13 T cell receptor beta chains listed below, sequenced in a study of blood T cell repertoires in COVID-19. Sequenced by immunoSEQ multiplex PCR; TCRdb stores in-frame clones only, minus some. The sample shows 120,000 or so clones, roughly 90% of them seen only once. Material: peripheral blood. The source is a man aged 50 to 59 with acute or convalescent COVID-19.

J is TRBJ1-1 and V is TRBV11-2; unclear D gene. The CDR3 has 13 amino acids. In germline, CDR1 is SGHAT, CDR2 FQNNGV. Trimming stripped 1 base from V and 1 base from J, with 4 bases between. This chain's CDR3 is CASSLGQNTEAFF. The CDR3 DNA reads TGTGCCAGCAGCTTAGGGCAGAACACTGAAGCTTTCTTT.

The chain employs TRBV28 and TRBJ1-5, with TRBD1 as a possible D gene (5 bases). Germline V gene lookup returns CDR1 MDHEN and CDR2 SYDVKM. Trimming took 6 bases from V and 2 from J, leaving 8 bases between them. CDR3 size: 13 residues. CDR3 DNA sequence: TGTGCCAGCAGCAAACAGGGCAATCAGCCCCAGCATTTT. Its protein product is CASSKQGNQPQHF.

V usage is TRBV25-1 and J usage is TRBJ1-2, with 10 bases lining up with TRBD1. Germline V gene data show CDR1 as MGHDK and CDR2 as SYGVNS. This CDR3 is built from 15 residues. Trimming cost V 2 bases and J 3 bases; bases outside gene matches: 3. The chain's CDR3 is CASSETGTGDYGYTF. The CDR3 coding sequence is TGTGCCAGCAGTGAAACCGGGACAGGGGACTATGGCTACACCTTC.

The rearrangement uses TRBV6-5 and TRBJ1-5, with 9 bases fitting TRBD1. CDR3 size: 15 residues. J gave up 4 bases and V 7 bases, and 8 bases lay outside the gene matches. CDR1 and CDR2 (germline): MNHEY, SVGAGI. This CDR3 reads CASKTGQGRNQPQHF. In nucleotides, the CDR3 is TGTGCCAGCAAGACAGGACAGGGGCGTAATCAGCCCCAGCATTTT.

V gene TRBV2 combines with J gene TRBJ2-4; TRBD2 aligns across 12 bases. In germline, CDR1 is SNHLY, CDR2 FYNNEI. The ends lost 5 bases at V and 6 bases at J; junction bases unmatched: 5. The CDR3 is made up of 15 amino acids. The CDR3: CASSFSSGRANIQYF. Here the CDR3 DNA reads TGTGCCAGCAGTTTCTCTAGCGGGAGGGCAAACATTCAGTACTTC.

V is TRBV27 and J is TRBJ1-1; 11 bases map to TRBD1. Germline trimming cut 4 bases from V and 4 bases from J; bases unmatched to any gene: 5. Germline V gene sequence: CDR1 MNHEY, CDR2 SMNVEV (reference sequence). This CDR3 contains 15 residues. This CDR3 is CASSSRDRGGTEAFF. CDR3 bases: TGTGCCAGCAGTTCCCGGGACAGGGGGGGCACTGAAGCTTTCTTT.

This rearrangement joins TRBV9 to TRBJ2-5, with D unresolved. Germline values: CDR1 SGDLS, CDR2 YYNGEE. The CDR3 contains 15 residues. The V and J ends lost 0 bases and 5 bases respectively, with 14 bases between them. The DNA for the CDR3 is TGTGCCAGCAGCGTAGCTGGAGCGTTAGGTGAGACCCAGTACTTC. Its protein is CASSVAGALGETQYF.

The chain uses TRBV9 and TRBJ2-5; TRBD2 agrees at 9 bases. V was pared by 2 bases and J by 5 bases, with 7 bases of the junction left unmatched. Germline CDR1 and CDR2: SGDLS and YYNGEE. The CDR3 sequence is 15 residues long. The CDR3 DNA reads TGTGCCAGCAGCGTGGGCGGGAGGGCGAGTGAGACCCAGTACTTC. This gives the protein CASSVGGRASETQYF.

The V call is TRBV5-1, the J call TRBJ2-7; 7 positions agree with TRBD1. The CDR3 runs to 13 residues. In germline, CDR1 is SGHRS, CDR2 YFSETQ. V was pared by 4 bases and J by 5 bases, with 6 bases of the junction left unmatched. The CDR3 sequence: CASSINRGHEQYF. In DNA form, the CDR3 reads TGCGCCAGCAGCATTAACAGGGGACACGAGCAGTACTTC.

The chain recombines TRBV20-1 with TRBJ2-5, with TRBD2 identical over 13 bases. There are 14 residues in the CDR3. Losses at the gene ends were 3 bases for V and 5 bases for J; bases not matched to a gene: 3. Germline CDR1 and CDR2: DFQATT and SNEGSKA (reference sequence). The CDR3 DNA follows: TGCAGTGCTAGTCAACTAGCGGGAGGGGAGACCCAGTACTTC. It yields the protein CSASQLAGGETQYF.

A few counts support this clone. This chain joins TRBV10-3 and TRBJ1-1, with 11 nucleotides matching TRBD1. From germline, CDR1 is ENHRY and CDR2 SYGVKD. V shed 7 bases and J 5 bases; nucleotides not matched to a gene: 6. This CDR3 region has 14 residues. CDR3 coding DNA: TGTGCCATCAACGGCGGGACAGGGGGGACTGAAGCTTTCTTT. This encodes CAINGGTGGTEAFF.

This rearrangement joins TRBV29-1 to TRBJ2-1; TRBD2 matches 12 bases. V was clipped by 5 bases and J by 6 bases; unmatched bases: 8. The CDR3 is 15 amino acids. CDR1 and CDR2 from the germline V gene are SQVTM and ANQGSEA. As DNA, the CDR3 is TGCAGCGTTAATGGACTAGCGGGACATACCAATGAGCAGTTCTTC. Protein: CSVNGLAGHTNEQFF.

CDR3 in amino acids: CASSYARDRVDNQPQHF. CDR3 nucleotide sequence: TGTGCCAGCAGTTACGCCCGGGACAGGGTCGACAATCAGCCCCAGCATTTT. The rearrangement joins TRBV6-2 or TRBV6-3 to TRBJ1-5; 9 nucleotides line up with TRBD1. CDR3 length: 17 residues. The trim removed 2 bases at V and 3 bases at J, leaving 8 bases unmatched. Germline assignment: CDR1 MNHEY and CDR2 SVGEGT.